These T cell receptor beta chains were read from a single sample in a study of T cells in localized non-small cell lung cancer. The protocol was immunoSEQ multiplex PCR, while the TCRdb copy is restricted to in-frame clones and leaves out a portion. The data contain tens of thousands of clones, about nine tenths of them singletons. Material: peripheral blood, obtained before any cancer treatment. These receptors all stem from a male donor older than 55 with stage I lung adenocarcinoma. CDR3s leave out the opening cysteine and the closing phenylalanine or tryptophan. The D gene is left open where the match is weak. The listing skips clone size in some rows; elsewhere it reads once, few, many or a size class.

size: .
D: .
J: TRBJ2-3
V: TRBV19
CDR3: ASSIQDTQY

size: few
D: TRBD1
J: TRBJ1-2
V: TRBV19
CDR3: ASSPQDRDFYGYT

size: .
D: .
J: TRBJ2-7
V: TRBV27
CDR3: ASSFRRLSDEQY

size: .
D: .
J: TRBJ2-7
V: TRBV29-1
CDR3: SVRIASEQY

size: once
D: .
J: TRBJ1-2
V: TRBV7-9
CDR3: ASSLAGGGNYGYT

size: .
D: TRBD1
J: TRBJ2-4
V: TRBV7-2
CDR3: ASSSPRDRVQNIQY

size: .
D: TRBD1
J: TRBJ1-5
V: TRBV7-8
CDR3: ASSLGQGAYSNQPQH

size: .
D: .
J: TRBJ1-2
V: TRBV19
CDR3: ASTPGPSNYGYT

size: .
D: .
J: TRBJ2-2
V: TRBV6-5
CDR3: ASSVYRRGSGELF

size: .
D: .
J: TRBJ2-5
V: TRBV30
CDR3: AWTQGGEPKETQY

size: once
D: TRBD1
J: TRBJ2-3
V: TRBV7-3
CDR3: ASSPGTGRNTQY

size: .
D: .
J: TRBJ2-2
V: TRBV15
CDR3: ATGWAMNTGELF

size: .
D: .
J: TRBJ1-6
V: TRBV5-5
CDR3: ASSTRDGINSPLH

size: .
D: .
J: TRBJ2-7
V: TRBV5-8
CDR3: ASNMMTGRSYEQY

size: few
D: TRBD1
J: TRBJ1-6
V: TRBV18
CDR3: ASSRDRVDSPLH

size: .
D: .
J: TRBJ1-5
V: TRBV6-1
CDR3: ATYRGDQPQH

size: .
D: .
J: TRBJ1-2
V: TRBV28
CDR3: ASSLAARGYT

size: .
D: TRBD1
J: TRBJ1-2
V: TRBV28
CDR3: ASSSPGQGNYGYT

size: .
D: TRBD1
J: TRBJ1-2
V: TRBV15
CDR3: ATSRGGQGAIGYT

size: .
D: TRBD1
J: TRBJ2-5
V: TRBV5-1
CDR3: ASSLGDRGQETQY

size: .
D: .
J: TRBJ2-7
V: TRBV30
CDR3: AWRAPFAGPYEQY

size: .
D: .
J: TRBJ2-3
V: TRBV6-4
CDR3: ASSEGGTDTQY

size: .
D: TRBD1
J: TRBJ2-5
V: TRBV28
CDR3: ASTGQGQRETQY

size: .
D: .
J: TRBJ1-4
V: TRBV4-2
CDR3: ASSQDPEARKLF

size: .
D: .
J: TRBJ1-2
V: TRBV28
CDR3: ASGRQDSSYGYT

size: .
D: .
J: TRBJ2-5
V: TRBV7-2
CDR3: ASSLPGVRRETQY

size: .
D: .
J: TRBJ1-1
V: TRBV18
CDR3: ASSVLDENTEAF

size: once
D: .
J: TRBJ1-1
V: TRBV6-5
CDR3: ASSYGAGEAF

size: medium-sized
D: .
J: TRBJ1-1
V: TRBV7-8
CDR3: ASSLGRNTEAF

size: .
D: .
J: TRBJ1-1
V: TRBV29-1
CDR3: SAVGTEAF

size: .
D: .
J: TRBJ1-2
V: TRBV7-2
CDR3: ASSLAGKGLYGYT

size: medium-sized
D: .
J: TRBJ1-4
V: TRBV10-2
CDR3: ASSRGQGEKLF

size: .
D: .
J: TRBJ2-5
V: TRBV18
CDR3: ASSQRGTARKETQY

size: .
D: .
J: TRBJ2-7
V: TRBV7-2
CDR3: ASSLGTYEQY

size: .
D: .
J: TRBJ1-3
V: TRBV7-6
CDR3: ASSLNTGSGNTIY

size: .
D: .
J: TRBJ2-7
V: TRBV10-3
CDR3: AISAGAHSYEQY

size: .
D: .
J: TRBJ1-1
V: TRBV2
CDR3: ASSETLPRTTEAF

size: .
D: .
J: TRBJ1-2
V: TRBV6-9
CDR3: ASSLVTGHPYGYT

size: .
D: .
J: TRBJ2-1
V: TRBV7-9
CDR3: ASSSPHSGYNEQF

size: .
D: .
J: TRBJ2-7
V: TRBV30
CDR3: AWSPPGPSYEQY

size: .
D: .
J: TRBJ1-1
V: TRBV7-9
CDR3: ASSLSGGQGTEAF

size: once
D: .
J: TRBJ1-1
V: TRBV30
CDR3: AWSISGRSEAF

size: .
D: .
J: TRBJ1-6
V: TRBV19
CDR3: ASSIRQGNSPLH

size: .
D: .
J: TRBJ2-7
V: TRBV9
CDR3: ASSPRVSGYEQY

size: .
D: .
J: TRBJ1-2
V: TRBV29-1
CDR3: SVTGSLNYGYT

size: .
D: TRBD2
J: TRBJ2-3
V: TRBV5-1
CDR3: ASRQLAGGPADTQY